These T cell receptor beta chains were read from a single sample in a study of blood T cell repertoires in COVID-19. Some clones are missing from TCRdb's copy, which holds only in-frame ones; the method was immunoSEQ multiplex PCR. The profile shows about 390,000 clones, approximately 89% of them singletons. What was sequenced was peripheral blood. The receptors were gathered from a woman in her fifties or sixties with COVID-19, enrolled during active disease. CDR3s include the opening cysteine and the closing phenylalanine or tryptophan. D genes are given only for firm matches.

j_gene | d_gene | v_gene | CDR3aa | CDR3nt
TRBJ2-5 | TRBD1 | TRBV12-5 | CASARGQGVETQYF | TGTGCTAGTGCAAGGGGACAGGGAGTAGAGACCCAGTACTTC
TRBJ1-1 | TRBD1 | TRBV5-1 | CASSLVSGTGGGKAFF | TGCGCCAGCAGCTTGGTGTCGGGGACAGGGGGCGGAAAAGCTTTCTTT
TRBJ1-2 | . | TRBV4-1 | CASSRGGPHGVASYGYTF | TGCGCCAGCAGCCGAGGGGGACCCCACGGAGTAGCATCCTATGGCTACACCTTC
TRBJ1-2 | TRBD1 | TRBV10-3 | CAISVSAGGGGYTF | TGTGCCATCAGTGTCTCGGCAGGGGGTGGCGGCTACACCTTC
TRBJ1-2 | . | TRBV28 | CASSGGTGNYGYTF | TGTGCCAGCAGTGGGGGGACGGGGAACTATGGCTACACCTTC
TRBJ2-1 | . | TRBV12-5 | CASGLPGVQFF | TGTGCTAGTGGTTTACCCGGGGTGCAGTTCTTC
TRBJ2-1 | TRBD2 | TRBV3-1/TRBV3-2 | CASSQGGLAGRNEQFF | TGTGCCAGCAGCCAAGGGGGACTAGCGGGTCGGAATGAGCAGTTCTTC
TRBJ1-3 | . | TRBV7-9 | CAKQGLGNTIYF | TGTGCCAAACAGGGTTTAGGAAACACCATATATTTT
TRBJ2-7 | . | TRBV5-6 | CASSLAMREQYF | TGTGCCAGCAGCTTGGCCATGCGCGAGCAGTACTTC
TRBJ1-2 | TRBD1 | TRBV15 | CATSSVDRANYGYTF | TGTGCCACCAGTTCCGTGGACAGGGCTAACTATGGCTACACCTTC